Shown below are 15 T cell receptor beta chains from a single sample sequenced in a study of CD8 T cells in Susac syndrome. Roughly 0.45 to 1 ug RNA was reverse transcribed with random hexamers. Via MiXCR, TCRdb re-called the immunoSEQ multiplex PCR reads, giving one row per CDR3 protein. Of roughly 300,000 distinct CDR3 sequences in the sample, about 85% were seen once. The sample comprised CD8+ T cells from PBMCs. The receptors come from a human donor with multiple sclerosis.

The V call is TRBV9, the J call TRBJ1-1, with D uncertain. The CDR3 contains 14 residues. In germline, CDR1 is SGDLS, CDR2 YYNGEE. Trimming removed 0 bases at V and 1 base at J, with 7 bases between. CDR3 protein: CASSVGPGNTEAFF. CDR3 coding DNA: TGTGCCAGCAGCGTAGGACCGGGGAACACTGAAGCTTTCTTT. The complete variable domain, with remaining parts taken from reference TRBV9 and TRBJ1-1, reads DSGVTQTPKHLITATGQRVTLRCSPRSGDLSVYWYQQSLDQGLQFLIQYYNGEERAKGNILERFSAQQFPDLHSELNLSSLELGDSALYFCASSVGPGNTEAFFGQGTRLTVV.

The gene calls are TRBV7-9 and TRBJ2-7, with 8 bases identical to TRBD2. The CDR3 totals 15 residues. Unmatched junction bases numbered 11, after V lost 4 bases and J lost 6 bases. Germline lookup yields CDR1 SEHNR and CDR2 FQNEAQ (reference sequence). CDR3 sequence reads: CASSSGLGGLSEQYF. The DNA of the CDR3 is TGTGCCAGCAGCTCGGGACTAGGTGGATTGTCCGAGCAGTACTTC.

The chain has TRBV29-1 and TRBJ2-3, with 7 bases that match TRBD1. V lost 6 bases and J lost 2; bases outside the gene matches: 11. The germline V gene has CDR1 SQVTM and CDR2 ANQGSEA. This CDR3 has 15 amino acids. The CDR3 coding sequence is TGCAGCGTGAGCCTCGACAGGGTTGCCACAGATACGCAGTATTTT. Amino acids: CSVSLDRVATDTQYF.

The chain carries TRBV6-5 and TRBJ2-3, with D hard to call. This CDR3 is 14 amino acids long. V was trimmed by 2 bases and J by 0 bases, leaving 6 bases between them. The V gene's germline CDR1 is MNHEY and CDR2 SVGAGI. For the CDR3, the DNA is TGTGCCAGCAGTTACACAATTAGCACAGATACGCAGTATTTT. Amino acid sequence: CASSYTISTDTQYF.

This chain links TRBV4-1 with TRBJ2-1; D gene uncertain. Germline-derived CDR1 and CDR2 are MGHRA and YSYEKL. This CDR3 has 12 amino acids. The germline V and J ends were trimmed by 1 base and 9 bases, with 7 bases remaining between them. Here the CDR3 reads CASSQAVGEQFF. The CDR3 region has the DNA TGCGCCAGCAGCCAAGCGGTGGGTGAGCAGTTCTTC.

The chain links TRBV3-1 to TRBJ1-1, with TRBD1 as a possible D gene (6 bases). The CDR3 is made up of 16 amino acids. Trimming left V 0 bases short and J 6 bases short, with 17 bases between. CDR1 and CDR2 (germline): LGHDT, YNNKEL (reference sequence). In nucleotides, the CDR3 is TGTGCCAGCAGCCAAGATCTTAGGCAGGGGCCACCTGAAGCTTTCTTT. Translated, it gives CASSQDLRQGPPEAFF.

V usage is TRBV23-1 and J usage is TRBJ2-3, with D unresolved. TRBV23-1 is given ORF status, its function remaining uncertain. Trimming took 2 bases from V and 0 from J, leaving 12 bases between them. CDR3 size: 16 residues. The CDR3 DNA reads as TGCGCCAGCAGTCAACCCCTGGACGGAAGCACAGATACGCAGTATTTT. Residues: CASSQPLDGSTDTQYF.

The chain combines TRBV27 with TRBJ2-1; D is tentatively TRBD1 or TRBD2 (5 bases each). Germline V CDR1 and CDR2: MNHEY, SMNVEV (reference sequence). The ends were cut back, 0 bases at V and 15 bases at J, with 15 bases in the middle. CDR3 length: 13 amino acids. CDR3 region: CASSLSGDPDRFF. DNA for the CDR3: TGTGCCAGCAGTTTATCGGGGGACCCGGATAGGTTCTTC.

The genes are TRBV30 and TRBJ2-7, with no clear D. Germline CDR1 is GTSNPN and CDR2 is SVGIG (reference sequence). V lost 0 bases and J 5 bases, leaving 8 bases between the germline ends. CDR3 length equals 12 residues. The DNA of the CDR3 is TGTGCCTGGAGTGTAGGTTGGGACGAGCAGTACTTC. It specifies CAWSVGWDEQYF.

This chain connects TRBV27 to TRBJ1-5; D perhaps matches TRBD1 (5 bases). V was clipped by 2 bases and J by 11 bases, with 13 bases between them. Germline V gene sequence: CDR1 MNHEY, CDR2 SMNVEV (reference sequence). The CDR3 spans 13 residues. CDR3 sequence reads: CASSLGAGRSQHF. For the CDR3, the DNA is TGTGCCAGCAGTTTAGGGGCAGGGAGGTCCCAGCATTTT.

The gene calls are TRBV15 and TRBJ1-5; 8 nucleotides match TRBD1. CDR3 length equals 15 residues. Germline CDR1 reads LNHNV; CDR2 reads YYDKDF (reference sequence). V was clipped by 3 bases and J by 4 bases; unmatched bases: 5. The CDR3: CATSSWGQDNQPQHF. CDR3 coding DNA: TGTGCCACCAGCAGTTGGGGACAGGATAATCAGCCCCAGCATTTT.

The chain links TRBV12-3 or TRBV12-4 to TRBJ1-5; D not resolved. V lost 2 bases and J lost 0, with 14 bases in between. The CDR3 has 17 amino acids. The chain's CDR3 is CASSLFDGPYSNQPQHF. The DNA for the CDR3 is TGTGCCAGCAGTTTATTCGATGGCCCTTATAGCAATCAGCCCCAGCATTTT.

This rearrangement joins TRBV9 to TRBJ2-2; TRBD1 might be the D (6 bases). CDR3 length: 14 amino acids. V shed 4 bases and J shed 8 bases, with 15 bases lying between them. Germline V gives CDR1 SGDLS, CDR2 YYNGEE. The CDR3 region is CASSNLWTVGELFF. The CDR3 region has the DNA TGTGCCAGCAGCAATCTCTGGACAGTTGGGGAGCTGTTTTTT.

In its sample, this clonotype was seen a few times. The rearrangement joins TRBV19 to TRBJ1-2; D gene ambiguous. Germline-derived CDR1 and CDR2 are LNHDA and SQIVND (reference sequence). The CDR3 loop spans 14 amino acids. Trimming left V 5 bases short and J 4 bases short, with 14 bases between. The CDR3 DNA reads as TGTGCCAGTAGTCTCCGGAACGGTCTCTATGGCTACACCTTC. Amino acid sequence: CASSLRNGLYGYTF.

The chain has TRBV10-2 and TRBJ2-2; D is unclear. This CDR3 region has 12 residues. Per germline, CDR1 WSHSY and CDR2 SAAADI. The V end lost 8 bases, the J end lost 4 bases, and 8 bases lay between the germline ends. The CDR3 DNA sequence: TGCGCCAGCCTGGGCGGCACCGGGGAGCTGTTTTTT. Amino acids: CASLGGTGELFF.